The rows below give T cell receptor beta chains drawn from one sample of a study of T-cell memory formation after mild COVID-19. TCRdb re-derived calls from the 5' RACE reads in MiXCR, one entry per CDR3 protein. The sample has 500,000 to 650,000 distinct CDR3 sequences, about a fifth seen once. The specimen was PBMCs or a T cell subset sorted from them (not recorded which). These TCRs come from an adult woman who had mild COVID-19 (a few samples of this study predate the infection). Cell type and time point are not known. The CDR3 runs from the conserved cysteine through the conserved F or W. A D gene is named only where the DNA matches it firmly. Clone sizes are given selectively: once, few, many, or a class where the clone is expanded.

v_call	j_call	d_call	clone_size	cdr3_length	cdr3_aa	cdr3_nt
TRBV6-5	TRBJ2-5	-	-	15	CASSYTGLSQETQYF	TGTGCCAGCAGTTACACGGGACTTTCACAAGAGACCCAGTACTTC
TRBV6-6	TRBJ2-7	-	-	15	CASRTTTSLNYEQYF	TGTGCCAGCAGAACTACGACTAGTCTCAACTACGAGCAGTACTTC
TRBV12-3/TRBV12-4	TRBJ2-5	-	few	15	CASSFSSRNVETQYF	TGTGCCAGCAGTTTTAGTAGCCGTAACGTGGAGACCCAGTACTTC
TRBV7-7	TRBJ2-3	TRBD2	few	15	CASSTGLAVTDTQYF	TGTGCCAGCAGCACGGGACTAGCGGTCACAGATACGCAGTATTTT
TRBV24-1	TRBJ2-3	TRBD2	-	13	CATSERGGNTQYF	TGTGCCACCAGTGAACGGGGGGGCAATACGCAGTATTTT
TRBV5-5	TRBJ2-2	TRBD2	-	16	CASSPSGRSDTGELFF	TGTGCCAGCAGCCCTAGCGGGAGATCTGACACCGGGGAGCTGTTTTTT
TRBV20-1	TRBJ1-2	TRBD1	-	15	CSARVTQGATDGYTF	TGCAGTGCTAGAGTGACCCAGGGGGCTACGGATGGCTACACCTTC
TRBV5-1	TRBJ1-1	TRBD1	-	14	CASSLTIQGDAAFF	TGCGCCAGCAGCCTGACCATACAGGGGGATGCAGCTTTCTTT
TRBV5-6	TRBJ2-1	TRBD2	few	13	CASSPRGRAEQFF	TGTGCCAGCAGCCCCCGGGGGAGGGCTGAGCAGTTCTTC
TRBV6-2/TRBV6-3	TRBJ2-7	TRBD1	few	16	CASSLRATGTDYEQYF	TGTGCCAGCAGTCTACGGGCTACAGGGACAGACTACGAGCAGTACTTC
TRBV7-9	TRBJ1-5	-	-	17	CASSLSLSDFLEVAQHF	TGTGCCAGCAGCTTAAGCCTATCGGACTTCCTCGAAGTGGCCCAGCATTTT
TRBV12-3/TRBV12-4	TRBJ1-1	-	few	13	CASSAGTRTEAFF	TGTGCCAGCAGCGCTGGGACAAGGACTGAAGCTTTCTTT
TRBV7-8	TRBJ2-7	TRBD1	many	16	CASSLAPRQGTYEQYF	TGTGCCAGCAGCTTAGCTCCGAGACAGGGGACCTACGAGCAGTACTTC
TRBV25-1	TRBJ2-7	-	few	15	CASSRDRAWEDEQYF	TGTGCCAGCAGTCGGGATCGGGCGTGGGAGGACGAGCAGTACTTC
TRBV5-1	TRBJ2-1	TRBD1	-	15	CASTTQGAGGNEQFF	TGCGCCAGCACGACACAGGGGGCGGGTGGAAATGAGCAGTTCTTC
TRBV19	TRBJ2-7	-	few	16	CASSPPLGALTYEQYF	TGTGCCAGTAGCCCTCCTTTGGGGGCATTGACCTACGAGCAGTACTTC
TRBV7-8	TRBJ1-2	-	-	14	CASSPGSYNYGYTF	TGTGCCAGCAGCCCGGGCAGTTATAACTATGGCTACACCTTC
TRBV10-3	TRBJ2-5	-	-	13	CAISAGVRETQYF	TGTGCCATCAGTGCGGGGGTCCGAGAGACCCAGTACTTC
TRBV7-6	TRBJ1-1	TRBD1	few	16	CASSRQGGGMNTEAFF	TGTGCCAGCAGCCGACAGGGAGGGGGGATGAACACTGAAGCTTTCTTT
TRBV18	TRBJ1-1	-	-	15	CASSQAARGNTEAFF	TGTGCCAGCTCACAGGCAGCTCGGGGGAACACTGAAGCTTTCTTT
TRBV9	TRBJ1-1	-	few	13	CASSPVGYTEAFF	TGTGCCAGCAGCCCCGTGGGCTACACTGAAGCTTTCTTT
TRBV5-5	TRBJ2-5	-	-	13	CASSLVGAGHRNF	TGTGCCAGCAGCTTGGTCGGGGCCGGGCATAGGAACTTC
TRBV5-1	TRBJ2-7	TRBD1	-	20	CASSFPHGTGGLSSSYEQYF	TGCGCCAGCAGCTTCCCTCACGGGACAGGGGGTCTCTCAAGCTCCTACGAGCAGTACTTC
TRBV12-3/TRBV12-4	TRBJ2-5	-	many	13	CASSRGRKETQYF	TGTGCCAGCAGTAGAGGACGGAAAGAGACCCAGTACTTC
TRBV7-9	TRBJ1-2	-	-	12	CASSLGADGYTF	TGTGCCAGCAGCTTAGGGGCGGATGGCTACACCTTC
TRBV10-3	TRBJ1-3	-	few	13	CAISESAGNTIYF	TGTGCCATCAGCGAGTCGGCTGGAAACACCATATATTTT
TRBV7-9	TRBJ2-1	-	-	12	CASRTSGSGQFF	TGTGCCAGCAGGACCTCAGGGTCAGGACAGTTCTTC
TRBV2	TRBJ2-1	-	few	11	CAWRDYNEQFF	TGTGCCTGGCGGGACTACAATGAGCAGTTCTTC
TRBV6-4	TRBJ2-3	TRBD2	few	13	CASSDSTSGAQYF	TGTGCCAGCAGTGACTCGACTAGCGGGGCGCAGTATTTT
TRBV7-6	TRBJ2-2	TRBD2	many	16	CASSLGLAGVTGELFF	TGTGCCAGCAGCTTAGGACTAGCGGGAGTTACCGGGGAGCTGTTTTTT
TRBV20-1	TRBJ1-5	-	many	14	CSARDSAGTQPQHF	TGCAGTGCTAGAGATTCGGCAGGGACTCAGCCCCAGCATTTT
TRBV7-3	TRBJ2-1	-	-	16	CASSLNPGRIYNEQFF	TGTGCCAGCAGCTTAAATCCGGGACGGATCTACAATGAGCAGTTCTTC
TRBV25-1	TRBJ2-5	-	-	14	CASSWGESQETQYF	TGTGCCAGCAGTTGGGGTGAATCTCAAGAGACCCAGTACTTC
TRBV27	TRBJ1-4	-	-	15	CASSFPPGDGEKLFF	TGTGCCAGCAGTTTTCCTCCGGGGGACGGTGAAAAACTGTTTTTT
TRBV7-3	TRBJ2-5	-	-	13	CASSRSRSETQYF	TGTGCCAGCAGCCGATCTAGGTCCGAGACCCAGTACTTC
TRBV5-6	TRBJ2-7	TRBD1	-	15	CASSRRQGPPYEQYF	TGTGCCAGCAGCCGACGACAGGGGCCCCCCTACGAGCAGTACTTC
TRBV6-1	TRBJ2-3	-	-	14	CASSASLETDTQYF	TGTGCCAGCAGTGCGAGCCTCGAGACAGATACGCAGTATTTT
TRBV7-3	TRBJ2-2	TRBD1	few	15	CASSFQGAGTGELFF	TGTGCCAGCAGCTTCCAGGGGGCCGGAACCGGGGAGCTGTTTTTT
TRBV7-2	TRBJ1-2	-	many	12	CASSLAGYGYTF	TGTGCCAGCAGCTTAGCAGGGTATGGCTACACCTTC
TRBV5-5	TRBJ1-5	TRBD1	few	17	CASSATSGQGFTQPQHF	TGTGCCAGCAGCGCAACATCGGGACAGGGGTTTACGCAGCCCCAGCATTTT